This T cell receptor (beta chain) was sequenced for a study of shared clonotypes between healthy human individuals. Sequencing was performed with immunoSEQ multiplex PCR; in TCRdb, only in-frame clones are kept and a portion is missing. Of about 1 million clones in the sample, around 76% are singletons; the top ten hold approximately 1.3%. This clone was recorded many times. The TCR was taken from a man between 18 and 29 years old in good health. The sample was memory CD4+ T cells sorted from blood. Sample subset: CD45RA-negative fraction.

CDR3 protein: CASSQTRDTGITDTQYF. CDR3 coding DNA: TGTGCCAGCAGTCAAACTCGGGACACCGGGATCACAGATACGCAGTATTTT. V is TRBV25-1 and J is TRBJ2-3, with D perhaps matching TRBD1 (6 bases). The CDR3 is 17 residues long. The V end was cut by 5 bases, the J end by 2 bases, with 20 bases between. Germline loops: CDR1 MGHDK, CDR2 SYGVNS.